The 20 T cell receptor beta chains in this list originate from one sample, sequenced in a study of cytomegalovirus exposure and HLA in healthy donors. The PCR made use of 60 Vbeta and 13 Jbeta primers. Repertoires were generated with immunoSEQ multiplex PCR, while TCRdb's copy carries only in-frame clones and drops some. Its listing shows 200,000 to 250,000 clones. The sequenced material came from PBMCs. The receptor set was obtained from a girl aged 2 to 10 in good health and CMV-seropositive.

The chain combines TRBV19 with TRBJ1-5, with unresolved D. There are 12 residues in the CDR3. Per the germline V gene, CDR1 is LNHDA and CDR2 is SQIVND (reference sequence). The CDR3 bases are TGTGCAACGGGTACCTTTAATCAGCCCCAGCATTTT. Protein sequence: CATGTFNQPQHF.

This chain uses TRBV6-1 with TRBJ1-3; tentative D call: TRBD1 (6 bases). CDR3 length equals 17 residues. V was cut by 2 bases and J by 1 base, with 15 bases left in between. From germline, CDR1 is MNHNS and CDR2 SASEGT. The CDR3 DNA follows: TGTGCCAGCAGTGAATGGGAACAGGGCCTTTCTGGAAACACCATATATTTT. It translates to CASSEWEQGLSGNTIYF.

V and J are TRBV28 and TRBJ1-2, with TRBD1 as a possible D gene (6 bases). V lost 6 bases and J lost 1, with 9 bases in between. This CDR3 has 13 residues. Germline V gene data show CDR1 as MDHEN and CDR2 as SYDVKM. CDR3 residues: CASSWDINYGYTF. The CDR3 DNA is TGTGCCAGCAGCTGGGACATTAACTATGGCTACACCTTC.

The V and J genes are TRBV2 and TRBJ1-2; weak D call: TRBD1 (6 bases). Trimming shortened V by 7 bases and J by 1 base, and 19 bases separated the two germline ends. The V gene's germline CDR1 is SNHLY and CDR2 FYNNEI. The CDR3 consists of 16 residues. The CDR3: CASTPWGRLLNYGYTF. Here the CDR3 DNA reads TGTGCCAGCACTCCGTGGGGGCGTCTCCTTAACTATGGCTACACCTTC.

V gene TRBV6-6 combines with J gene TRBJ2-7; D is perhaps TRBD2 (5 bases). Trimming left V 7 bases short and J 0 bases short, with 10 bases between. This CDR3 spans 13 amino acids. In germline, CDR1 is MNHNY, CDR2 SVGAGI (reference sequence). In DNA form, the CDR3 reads TGTGCCAGCACAAGAGGGCACTCCTACGAGCAGTACTTC. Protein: CASTRGHSYEQYF.

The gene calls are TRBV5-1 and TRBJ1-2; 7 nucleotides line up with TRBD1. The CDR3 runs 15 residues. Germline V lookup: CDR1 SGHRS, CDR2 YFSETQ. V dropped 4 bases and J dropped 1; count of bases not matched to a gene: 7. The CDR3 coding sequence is TGCGCCAGCAGCCTCCGACAGGGAAATAACTATGGCTACACCTTC. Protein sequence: CASSLRQGNNYGYTF.

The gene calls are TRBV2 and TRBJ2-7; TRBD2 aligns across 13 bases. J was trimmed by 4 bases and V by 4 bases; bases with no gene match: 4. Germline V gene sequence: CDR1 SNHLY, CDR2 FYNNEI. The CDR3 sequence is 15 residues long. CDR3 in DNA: TGTGCCAGCAGTGGGGGACTAGCGGGACGTTACGAGCAGTACTTC. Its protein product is CASSGGLAGRYEQYF.

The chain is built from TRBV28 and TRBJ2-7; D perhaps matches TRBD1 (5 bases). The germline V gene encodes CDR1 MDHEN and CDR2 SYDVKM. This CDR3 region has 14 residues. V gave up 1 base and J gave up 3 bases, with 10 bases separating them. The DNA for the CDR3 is TGTGCCAGCAGTTTATCAGGGAACATCTACGAGCAGTACTTC. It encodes CASSLSGNIYEQYF.

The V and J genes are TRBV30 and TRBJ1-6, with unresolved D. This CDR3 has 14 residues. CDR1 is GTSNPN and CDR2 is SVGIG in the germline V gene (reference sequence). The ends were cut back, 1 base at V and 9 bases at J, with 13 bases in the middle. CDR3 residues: CAWSALKSVSPLHF. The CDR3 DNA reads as TGTGCCTGGAGTGCACTCAAATCGGTTTCACCCCTCCACTTT.

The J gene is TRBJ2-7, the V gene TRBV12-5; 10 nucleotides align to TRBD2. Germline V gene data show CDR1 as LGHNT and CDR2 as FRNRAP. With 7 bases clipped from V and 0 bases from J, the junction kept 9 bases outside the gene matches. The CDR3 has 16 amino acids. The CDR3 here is CASVLTSGRGSYEQYF. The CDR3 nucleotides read TGTGCTAGTGTTTTAACCAGCGGGAGGGGCTCCTACGAGCAGTACTTC. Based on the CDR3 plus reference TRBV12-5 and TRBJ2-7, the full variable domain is DARVTQTPRHKVTEMGQEVTMRCQPILGHNTVFWYRQTMMQGLELLAYFRNRAPLDDSGMPKDRFSAEMPDATLATLKIQPSEPRDSAVYFCASVLTSGRGSYEQYFGPGTRLTVT.

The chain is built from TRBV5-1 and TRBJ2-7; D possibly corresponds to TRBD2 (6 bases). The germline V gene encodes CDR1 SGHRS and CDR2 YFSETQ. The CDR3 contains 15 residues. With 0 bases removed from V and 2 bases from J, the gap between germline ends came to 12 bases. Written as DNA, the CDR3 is TGCGCCAGCAGCTTGGGGGGACTCTTAACCTACGAGCAGTACTTC. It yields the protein CASSLGGLLTYEQYF.

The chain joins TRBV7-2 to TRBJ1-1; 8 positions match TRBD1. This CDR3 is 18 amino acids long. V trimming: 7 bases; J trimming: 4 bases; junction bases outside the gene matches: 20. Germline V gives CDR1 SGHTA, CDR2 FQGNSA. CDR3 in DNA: TGTGCCAGCACCCTCAAGGACAGGGAAAGGCATCTCCTCACTGAAGCTTTCTTT. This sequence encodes CASTLKDRERHLLTEAFF.

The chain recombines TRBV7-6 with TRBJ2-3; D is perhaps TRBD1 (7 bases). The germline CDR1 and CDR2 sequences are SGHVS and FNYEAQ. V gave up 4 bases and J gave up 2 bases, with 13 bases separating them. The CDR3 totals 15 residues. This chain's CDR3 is CASSYDREDTDTQYF. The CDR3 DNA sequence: TGTGCCAGCAGCTATGACAGGGAGGACACAGATACGCAGTATTTT. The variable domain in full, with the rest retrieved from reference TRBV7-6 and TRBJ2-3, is GAGVSQSPRYKVTKRGQDVALRCDPISGHVSLYWYRQALGQGPEFLTYFNYEAQQDKSGLPNDRFSAERPEGSISTLTIQRTEQRDSAMYRCASSYDREDTDTQYFGPGTRLTVL.

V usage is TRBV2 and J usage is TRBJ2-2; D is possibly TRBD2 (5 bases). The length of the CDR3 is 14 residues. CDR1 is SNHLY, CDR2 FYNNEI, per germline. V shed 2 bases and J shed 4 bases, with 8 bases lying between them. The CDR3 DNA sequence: TGTGCCAGCAGTGAACTAGCTATCACCGGGGAGCTGTTTTTT. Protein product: CASSELAITGELFF.

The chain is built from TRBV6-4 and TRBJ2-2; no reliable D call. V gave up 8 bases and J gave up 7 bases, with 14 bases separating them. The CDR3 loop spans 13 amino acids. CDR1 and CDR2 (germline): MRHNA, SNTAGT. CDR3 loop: CASSPKRGGELFF. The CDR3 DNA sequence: TGTGCCAGCTCCCCGAAGCGTGGCGGGGAGCTGTTTTTT.

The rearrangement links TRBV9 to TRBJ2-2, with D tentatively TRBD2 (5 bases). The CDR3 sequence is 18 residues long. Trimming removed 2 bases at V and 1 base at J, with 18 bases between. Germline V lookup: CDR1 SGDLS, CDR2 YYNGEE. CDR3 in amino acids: CASSVELLRDMNTGELFF. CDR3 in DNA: TGTGCCAGCAGCGTCGAACTTCTCCGGGATATGAACACCGGGGAGCTGTTTTTT.

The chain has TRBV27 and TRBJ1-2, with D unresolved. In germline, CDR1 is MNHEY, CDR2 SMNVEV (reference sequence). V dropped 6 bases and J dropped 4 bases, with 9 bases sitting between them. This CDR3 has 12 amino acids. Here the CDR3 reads CASRSPSYGYTF. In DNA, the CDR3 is TGTGCCAGCAGATCTCCCAGCTATGGCTACACCTTC.

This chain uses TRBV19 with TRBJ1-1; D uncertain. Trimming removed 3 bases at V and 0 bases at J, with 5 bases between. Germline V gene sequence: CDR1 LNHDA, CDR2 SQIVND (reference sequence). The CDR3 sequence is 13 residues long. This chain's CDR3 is CASSMRVNTEAFF. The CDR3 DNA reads TGTGCCAGTAGTATGAGGGTGAACACTGAAGCTTTCTTT.

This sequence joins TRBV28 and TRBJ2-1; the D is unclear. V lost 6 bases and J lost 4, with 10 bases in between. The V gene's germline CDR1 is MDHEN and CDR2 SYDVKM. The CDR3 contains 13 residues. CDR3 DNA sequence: TGTGCCAGCAGCCCCTCCCGGTACAATGAGCAGTTCTTC. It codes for CASSPSRYNEQFF.

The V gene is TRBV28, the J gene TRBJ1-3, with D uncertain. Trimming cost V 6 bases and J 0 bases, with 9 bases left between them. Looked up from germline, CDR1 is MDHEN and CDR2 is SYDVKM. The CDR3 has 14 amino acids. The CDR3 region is CASSSVPSGNTIYF. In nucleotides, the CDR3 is TGTGCCAGCAGCTCGGTCCCCTCTGGAAACACCATATATTTT.